One and the same sample provided the 10 T cell receptor beta chains below, sequenced in a study of T cell responses to AZD1222 COVID-19 vaccine. The protocol was immunoSEQ multiplex PCR, while the TCRdb copy is restricted to in-frame clones and leaves out a portion. The sample consists of under 200,000 clones, 85% to 95% of them appearing once. This sample comprised peripheral blood, obtained on day 0 of AZD1222 vaccination. The receptors shown here come from an adult in good health.

This chain joins TRBV28 and TRBJ1-5; tentative D call: TRBD1 (6 bases). Germline CDR1 reads MDHEN; CDR2 reads SYDVKM. Trimming left V 6 bases short and J 6 bases short, with 18 bases between. This CDR3 region has 15 residues. CDR3 nucleotides: TGTGCCAGCAGGACGGTAGTAGGGGGGGGTCAGCCCCAGCATTTT. It codes for CASRTVVGGGQPQHF.

The gene calls are TRBV18 and TRBJ1-1, with D possibly matching TRBD1 (6 bases). V lost 8 bases, J lost 0 bases, and 16 bases lay in between. The CDR3 loop spans 15 amino acids. CDR1 and CDR2 from the germline V gene are KGHSH and LQKENI. CDR3 coding DNA: TGTGCCAGCCCAACACAGGGTGTAGTGAACACTGAAGCTTTCTTT. This codes for CASPTQGVVNTEAFF. The full variable domain, its missing parts supplied by reference TRBV18 and TRBJ1-1, is NAGVMQNPRHLVRRRGQEARLRCSPMKGHSHVYWYRQLPEEGLKFMVYLQKENIIDESGMPKERFSAEFPKEGPSILRIQQVVRGDSAAYFCASPTQGVVNTEAFFGQGTRLTVV.

A single count supports this clone. This chain connects TRBV28 to TRBJ1-5, with D unclear. This CDR3 has 15 residues. Germline V gene lookup returns CDR1 MDHEN and CDR2 SYDVKM. V was pared by 1 base and J by 0 bases, with 7 bases between. CDR3 in amino acids: CASSLLSGSNQPQHF. The CDR3 DNA sequence: TGTGCCAGCAGTTTATTATCAGGTAGCAATCAGCCCCAGCATTTT.

The chain has TRBV14 and TRBJ1-2; unclear D gene. The germline V gene has CDR1 SGHDN and CDR2 FVKESK. This CDR3 spans 10 amino acids. V gave up 9 bases and J gave up 6 bases, with 8 bases separating them. CDR3 bases: TGTGCCAGTCCGGGGAATGGCTACACCTTC. This gives the protein CASPGNGYTF.

V is TRBV19 and J is TRBJ1-2; possibly TRBD1 for D (6 bases). CDR3 length: 13 amino acids. Germline assignment: CDR1 LNHDA and CDR2 SQIVND (reference sequence). Trimming shortened V by 4 bases and J by 2 bases, and 8 bases separated the two germline ends. In nucleotides, the CDR3 is TGTGCCAGTAGTACCCAGGGGAACTATGGCTACACCTTC. This sequence encodes CASSTQGNYGYTF. Together with reference TRBV19 and TRBJ1-2, the CDR3 gives the full variable domain: DGGITQSPKYLFRKEGQNVTLSCEQNLNHDAMYWYRQDPGQGLRLIYYSQIVNDFQKGDIAEGYSVSREKKESFPLTVTSAQKNPTAFYLCASSTQGNYGYTFGSGTRLTVV.

This chain connects TRBV7-2 to TRBJ1-5; TRBD1 matches at 8 bases. V trimming: 4 bases; J trimming: 1 base; junction bases outside the gene matches: 3. Germline V gene data show CDR1 as SGHTA and CDR2 as FQGNSA. The length of the CDR3 is 15 residues. The CDR3 DNA reads as TGTGCCAGCAGCTCGAGACAGGGGAGCAATCAGCCCCAGCATTTT. Translating gives CASSSRQGSNQPQHF.

As to this clone: Sequence at one end of the junction differs from germline and may be a read error. DNA for the CDR3: TGTGCCAGCGGTTTTGCCCAAGCTTTCTTT. Protein sequence: CASGFAQAFF. The chain uses TRBV12-3 or TRBV12-4 and TRBJ1-1; D is unresolved. This CDR3 region has 10 residues.

This clone has just one count. The V and J genes are TRBV7-9 and TRBJ2-1, with no clear D. The CDR3 consists of 12 residues. Germline V CDR1 and CDR2: SEHNR, FQNEAQ (reference sequence). V was trimmed by 5 bases and J by 7 bases, leaving 9 bases between them. The CDR3: CASSPWANEQFF. The DNA of the CDR3 is TGTGCCAGCAGCCCCTGGGCGAATGAGCAGTTCTTC.

The chain couples TRBV27 to TRBJ2-7; tentatively, D is TRBD2 (6 bases). The CDR3 extends over 14 amino acids. Germline V gene sequence: CDR1 MNHEY, CDR2 SMNVEV (reference sequence). Trimming shortened V by 3 bases and J by 5 bases, and 14 bases separated the two germline ends. The CDR3 reads CASSFRLASHEQYF. The CDR3 bases are TGTGCCAGCAGTTTTCGGCTAGCGAGCCACGAGCAGTACTTC.

This clone was observed a single time. This chain connects TRBV28 to TRBJ1-1; D unresolved. This CDR3 is built from 12 residues. The V end was cut by 5 bases, the J end by 5 bases, with 9 bases between. Germline V gives CDR1 MDHEN, CDR2 SYDVKM. CDR3 sequence reads: CASSPSATEAFF. The CDR3 coding sequence is TGTGCCAGCAGTCCCTCCGCGACTGAAGCTTTCTTT.